These T cell receptor beta chains were read from a single sample in a study of blood T cell repertoires in COVID-19. The data were produced by immunoSEQ multiplex PCR, yet TCRdb's version contains in-frame clones alone and is incomplete. The sample lists hundreds of thousands of clones, 75% to 90% occurring once. Input material: PBMCs or T cells enriched from blood (not recorded which). These receptors all come from a woman aged 18-29 years who had recovered from COVID-19. CDR3s include the opening cysteine and the closing phenylalanine or tryptophan. Fields, in order: V gene, clone size, D gene, CDR3 protein. D genes are given only for firm matches. Rows may omit the clone size; those that give it use once, few, many or a size class.

TRBV12-3/TRBV12-4 | NA | NA | CASSFGGLNEQFF
TRBV18 | NA | NA | CASSPDSSGNTIYF
TRBV2 | few | NA | CARQGLRVDTEAFF
TRBV5-1 | NA | TRBD1 | CASSPPGTGGYTF
TRBV3-1/TRBV3-2 | NA | NA | CASHEGNTEAFF
TRBV9 | once | TRBD2 | CASTVGTSGGETQYF
TRBV28 | few | NA | CASRRDYGYTF
TRBV15 | NA | TRBD2 | CATSRALAGEETQYF
TRBV2 | NA | NA | CASSLQGWTGELFF
TRBV11-2 | NA | TRBD2 | CASSPTSGGTTDTQYF
TRBV28 | NA | NA | CAIMTGRGEGYTF
TRBV28 | NA | NA | CASSNTGFEQYF
TRBV3-1/TRBV3-2 | NA | NA | CASSQVGASTDTQYF
TRBV10-3 | NA | TRBD1 | CAISALSGGLGNTEAFF
TRBV10-3 | NA | TRBD1 | CAISKEGAPSYNSPLHF
TRBV30 | NA | TRBD1 | CAWNRDRANNEQFF
TRBV9 | NA | TRBD1 | CASSAGGQGRTEAFF